This TCR beta chain derives from a study of control samples from healthy donors and cancer patients. Produced via immunoSEQ multiplex PCR; TCRdb's table is partial and in-frame only. Altogether approximately 170,000 clones are present, around 95% being singletons, with the ten largest covering roughly 4%. V gave up 1 base and J gave up 4 bases; unmatched junction bases: 7. The CDR3 contains 16 residues. The germline gives CDR1 LGHNA, CDR2 YNFKEQ. The chain combines TRBV4-2 with TRBJ1-3; 7 bases align to TRBD1. The specimen sequenced was blood. The origin of this receptor is a woman in her fifties or sixties in good health. The CDR3 sequence is CASSQGVRGRGNTIYF. The DNA of the CDR3 is TGTGCCAGCAGCCAAGGCGTCAGGGGGAGGGGAAACACCATATATTTT.